What follows is one T cell receptor (beta chain) and its context. No cognate antigen has been identified for it. The input lacks base qualities; no much larger clone sits a single base away. These data are taken from a study of PD-1 blockade in classical Hodgkin lymphoma (dated by TCRdb to between 2020 and 2021). Broadly, across the study: Nivolumab dosing was 3 mg/kg intravenously every 2 weeks, continuing until either disease progression or unacceptable toxicity. To define a peripheral blood immune signature of response to PD-1 blockade in classical Hodgkin lymphoma, the study combined TCR beta sequencing with CyTOF. On the study overall, not on this receptor specifically: Trial patients with a complete response had baseline diversity similar to that of newly diagnosed patients, while partial responders and progressors had significantly lower diversity. CD4+ but not CD8+ TCR diversity rose significantly by C4D1 (p=0.0027 vs p=0.16), most apparent in complete responders (p=0.02). Lower diversity was seen in patients whose nivolumab began less than 1 year after ASCT, and these patients were left out of later analyses so that immune reconstitution would not confound the results. The study covered only a single clinical trial cohort, and the causes of the repertoire differences, possibly disease activity or prior therapy, were still not defined. Baseline TCR diversity was reported as lower in newly diagnosed patients than in healthy donors, and lower still in relapsed/refractory patients.

In light of the paper, this sample's time point label describes: cycle 2 day 1 (C2D1) of nivolumab. All trial patients had relapsed after autologous stem cell transplantation, with cohorts A, B and C differing in prior brentuximab vedotin exposure. A total of over 55 patients with relapsed/refractory classical Hodgkin lymphoma made up the trial cohort, and each patient's best overall response was complete response, partial response or progressive disease. In the multi-cohort phase II CheckMate 205 trial, trial patients received single-agent nivolumab. Best overall response was determined by an independent review committee according to the 2007 International Working Group response criteria. Trial PBMCs were obtained immediately prior to nivolumab initiation (C1D1) and on therapy at cycle 2 day 1 and cycle 4 day 1. Peripheral blood was collected in 8 mL Vacutainer Cell Preparation Tubes, from which PBMCs were isolated by centrifugation and then cryopreserved.

The CDR3 covers 16 residues, taking in both the cysteine and the phenylalanine. Only CDR3 DNA is held: 48 bases, read in frame from base 1. CDR1 is given as MNHNY and CDR2 as SVGAGI, both from the germline V gene (reference sequence). Relative to germline, V is missing 5 bases and J is missing 7 bases, with 13 bases of the junction outside any gene match. The Qiagen DNeasy kit was used to extract genomic DNA from unsorted PBMCs and from the negatively selected CD4+ and CD8+ fractions. TCR beta CDR3 regions were amplified by immunoSEQ multiplex PCR using primers annealing to V and J segments. Amplification bias was minimized using a synthetic immune receptor repertoire, and residual bias was removed computationally after sequencing. The authors' analysis ran thus. Custom Python scripts were used to quantify repertoire diversity as the Shannon entropy index. Unsorted, CD4+ and CD8+ repertoires were analyzed separately, except for combined analyses in which CD4+ and CD8+ sequences were merged in silico. Clonal expansion was defined as a frequency increase of at least 2-fold after treatment compared with C1D1, and clones undetected at baseline were assigned a pseudocount of 0.5. Clones with 0 or 1 copy at C1D1 were defined as singleton clones, while clones with 2 or more copies were defined as non-singleton clones. Clones expanded in unsorted samples were labelled as CD4+, CD8+ or unknown by matching protein sequences in sorted samples from the same patient. Wilcoxon tests on paired samples were used to test diversity changes from C1D1 to C4D1. TCRdb limited this immuneACCESS table to in-frame rearrangements with V and J called. A share of clones is missing; checked studies link under half to unresolved V genes, and the rest is unexplained. Clonal size and the V and J genes are those of that table, whereas D and trimming came from the DNA. The sample records 50,000 to 75,000 clones, around nine tenths of which are singletons. The ten largest make up approximately 5.4% of the sample.

Recombination linked TRBV6-6 to TRBJ2-7; TRBD2 matches 11 bases in the middle. This receptor was identified in a human donor with classical Hodgkin lymphoma. Specimen: peripheral blood mononuclear cells (PBMCs), collected before the second cycle of nivolumab. DNA sequence: TGTGCCAGCAGTCTAACTTCTAGCGGGGGGTCCGCTGAGCAGTACTTC. It codes for CASSLTSSGGSAEQYF.